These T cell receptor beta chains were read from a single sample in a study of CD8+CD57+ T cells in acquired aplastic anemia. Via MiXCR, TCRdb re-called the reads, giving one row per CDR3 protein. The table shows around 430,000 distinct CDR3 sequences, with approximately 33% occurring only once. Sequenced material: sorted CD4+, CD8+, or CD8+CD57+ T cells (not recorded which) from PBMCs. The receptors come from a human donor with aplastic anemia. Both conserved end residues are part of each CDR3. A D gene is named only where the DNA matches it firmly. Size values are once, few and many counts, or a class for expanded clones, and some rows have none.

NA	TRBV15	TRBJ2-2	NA	TGTACCACCAGCCGGGACGCCGGGGAGCTGTTTTTT	CTTSRDAGELFF
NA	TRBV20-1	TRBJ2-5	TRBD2	TGCAGTGCTAGAGATTCAGGTCCTAGCGGGGGGCGGGAGACCCAGTACTTC	CSARDSGPSGGRETQYF
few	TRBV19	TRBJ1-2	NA	TGTGCCTGGAGTTCCCAGGGCACGTATGGCTACACCTTC	CAWSSQGTYGYTF
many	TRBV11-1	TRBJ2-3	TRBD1	TGTGCCAGCAGCGCGGACAGGGTCAAAAGCACAGATACGCAGTATTTT	CASSADRVKSTDTQYF
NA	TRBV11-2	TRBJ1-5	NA	TGTGCCGGCAGCTTAGATGGCAGCATCAATCAGCCCCAGCATTTT	CAGSLDGSINQPQHF
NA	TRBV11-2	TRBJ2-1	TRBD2	TGTGCCAGCAGCTTAGACCTACTAGCGAATGAGCAGTTCTTC	CASSLDLLANEQFF
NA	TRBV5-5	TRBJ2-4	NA	TGTGCCAGCAGCTTGGAGGGGTGGGCAGAAAAAAACATTCAGTACTTC	CASSLEGWAEKNIQYF
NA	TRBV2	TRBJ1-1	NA	TGTGCCAGCAGTTTAGGCAGGCGGATGGACACTGAAGCTTTCTTT	CASSLGRRMDTEAFF
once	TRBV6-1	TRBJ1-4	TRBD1	TGTGCCAGCAGCCCATACAGGGGGCATGAAAAACTGTTTTTT	CASSPYRGHEKLFF
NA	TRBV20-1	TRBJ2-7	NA	TGCAGTGCTAGAGGACTTGAGGGATCGTACGAGCAGTACTTC	CSARGLEGSYEQYF
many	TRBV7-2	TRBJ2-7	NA	TGTGCCAGCAGCTTAGAACGAGCAGGCGAGCAGTACTTC	CASSLERAGEQYF
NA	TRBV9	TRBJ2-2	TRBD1	TGTGCCAGCAGCGTAGACAGGGGGATCGGGACCGGGGAGCTGTTTTTT	CASSVDRGIGTGELFF
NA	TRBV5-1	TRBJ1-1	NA	TGCGCCAGCAGCGAGAGGGGCCAGAACACTGAAGCTTTCTTT	CASSERGQNTEAFF
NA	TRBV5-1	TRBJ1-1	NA	TGCGCCAGCAGCTTGGGACAAGACACTGAAGCTTTCTTT	CASSLGQDTEAFF
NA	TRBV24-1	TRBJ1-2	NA	TGTGCCACCAGTGATTCGAGTCCCCAGGGCTATGGCTACACCTTC	CATSDSSPQGYGYTF
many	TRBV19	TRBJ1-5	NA	TGTGCCAGTAGCGACGGGACACTTAGCAATCAGCCCCAGCATTTT	CASSDGTLSNQPQHF
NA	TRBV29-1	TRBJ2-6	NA	TGCAGCCAGCGGGCCTCTGGGGCCAACGTCCTGACTTTC	CSQRASGANVLTF
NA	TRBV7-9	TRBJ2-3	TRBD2	TGTGCCAGCAGGAATAGCGGGGGGGTCACAGATACGCAGTATTTT	CASRNSGGVTDTQYF
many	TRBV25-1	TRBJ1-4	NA	TGTGCCAGCAGTGCTGGGGCAGGGGAAAAACTGTTTTTT	CASSAGAGEKLFF
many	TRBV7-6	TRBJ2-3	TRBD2	TGTGCCAGCAGCTTCAACCAGCGGGGGGGCCCAGATACGCAGTATTTT	CASSFNQRGGPDTQYF
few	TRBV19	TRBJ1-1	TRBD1	TGTGCCAGTAGCGAGAGGACAGGGGAGAACACTGAAGCTTTCTTT	CASSERTGENTEAFF
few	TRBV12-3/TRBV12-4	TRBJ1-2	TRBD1	TGTGCCAGCAGTTTATCGGGAGGGGGCCAGTATGGCTACACCTTC	CASSLSGGGQYGYTF
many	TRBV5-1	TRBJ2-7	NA	TGCGCCAGCAGCTTGGCGGCTAGCTACGAGCAGTACTTC	CASSLAASYEQYF
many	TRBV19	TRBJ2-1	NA	TGTGCCAGTAGTCTAGGGAACTACAATGAGCAGTTCTTC	CASSLGNYNEQFF
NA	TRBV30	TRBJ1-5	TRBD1	TGTGCCTGGAGTTCCCGGACAGGCCAGCACCGGGATAGCAATCAGCCCCAGCATTTT	CAWSSRTGQHRDSNQPQHF
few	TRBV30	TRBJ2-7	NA	TGTGCCTGGAGTGTACGCAGGGGTCACGAGCAGTACTTC	CAWSVRRGHEQYF
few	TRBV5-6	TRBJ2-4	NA	TGTGCCAGCAGCTTGGGACCTGGCAAAAACATTCAGTACTTC	CASSLGPGKNIQYF
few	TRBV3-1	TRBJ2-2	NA	TGTGCCAGCAGCGCTCGACAGGAAAATGGGGAGCTGTTTTTT	CASSARQENGELFF
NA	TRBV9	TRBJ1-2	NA	TGTGCCAGCGTCAGGGAGGTGTTCTATGGCTACACCTTC	CASVREVFYGYTF
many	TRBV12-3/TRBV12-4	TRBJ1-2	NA	TGTGCCAGCAGTCCCGAGACGGGGGTCGGCTACACCTTC	CASSPETGVGYTF
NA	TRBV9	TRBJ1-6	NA	TGTGCCAGCAGCGAGACACATTCTAATTCACCCCTCCACTTT	CASSETHSNSPLHF
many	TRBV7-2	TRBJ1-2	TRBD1	TGTGCCAGCAGCTTAACCGAGTCGACAGGGGGCCATGGCTACACCTTC	CASSLTESTGGHGYTF
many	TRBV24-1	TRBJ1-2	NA	TGTGCCACCAGTGATCTCAGCGATGGCTACACCTTC	CATSDLSDGYTF
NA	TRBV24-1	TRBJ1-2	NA	TGTGCCACCAGTGCTAGAGAGGACAGCCGATCCGGGTATGGCTACACCTTC	CATSAREDSRSGYGYTF
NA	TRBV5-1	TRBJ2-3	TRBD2	TGCGCCAGCAGCTTCGGACTAGAAGTCACAGATACGCAGTATTTT	CASSFGLEVTDTQYF
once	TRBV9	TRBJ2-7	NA	TGTGCCAGCAGCGTAGCCTCGGGGGATCGCGAGCAGTACTTC	CASSVASGDREQYF
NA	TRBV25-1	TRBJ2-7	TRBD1	TGTGCCAGCCCCCTGGGACAGGGGACCCACGAGCAGTACTTC	CASPLGQGTHEQYF
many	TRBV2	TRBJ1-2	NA	TGTGCCAGCAGTGTCGGGAACGGGGTGGGCTATGGCTACACCTTC	CASSVGNGVGYGYTF
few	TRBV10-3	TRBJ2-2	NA	TGTGCCATCAGTGAAAGAGTGGGAAACACCGGGGAGCTGTTTTTT	CAISERVGNTGELFF
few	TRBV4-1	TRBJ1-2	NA	TGCGCCAGCAGCCAAGCCGGGCGGGGAAACTACTATGGCTACACCTTC	CASSQAGRGNYYGYTF
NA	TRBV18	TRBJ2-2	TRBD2	TGTGCCAGCTCACCACCTTCTAGCGGGAGTACCGGGGAGCTGTTTTTT	CASSPPSSGSTGELFF
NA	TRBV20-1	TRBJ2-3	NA	TGCAGTGTAGGGAAGGGTGAGGATACGCAGTATTTT	CSVGKGEDTQYF
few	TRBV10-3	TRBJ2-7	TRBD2	TGTGCCATCAGTGAGCTCCGGACTAGCGGGGGGCAAGAGCAGTACTTC	CAISELRTSGGQEQYF
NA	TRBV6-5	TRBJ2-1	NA	TGTGCCAGCAGTACAAAGGGAAATGAGCAGTTCTTC	CASSTKGNEQFF
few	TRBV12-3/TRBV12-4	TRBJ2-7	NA	TGTGCCAGCAGTTTGAACCCCTCGGGACTTTCCTACGAGCAGTACTTC	CASSLNPSGLSYEQYF
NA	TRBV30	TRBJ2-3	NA	TGTGCCTGGACAAGGCCGTTAGATACGCAGTATTTT	CAWTRPLDTQYF
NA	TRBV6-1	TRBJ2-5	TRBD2	TGTGCCAGCAAGGCGGGAGGGTTTCTAGAGACCCAGTACTTC	CASKAGGFLETQYF
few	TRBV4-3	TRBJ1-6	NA	TGCGCCAGCAGCCAAGTTTCCCAGGCCCTAAATTCACCCCTCCACTTT	CASSQVSQALNSPLHF
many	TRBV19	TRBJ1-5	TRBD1	TGTGCCAGTAGGACAGGGGGCGTCAATCAGCCCCAGCATTTT	CASRTGGVNQPQHF
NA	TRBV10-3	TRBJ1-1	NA	TGTGCCATCACCTTCGACAGCCTCATGAACACTGAAGCTTTCTTT	CAITFDSLMNTEAFF
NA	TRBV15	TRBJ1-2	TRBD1	TGTGCCACCAGTAGACAGGGGGCGAGCTATGGCTACACCTTC	CATSRQGASYGYTF